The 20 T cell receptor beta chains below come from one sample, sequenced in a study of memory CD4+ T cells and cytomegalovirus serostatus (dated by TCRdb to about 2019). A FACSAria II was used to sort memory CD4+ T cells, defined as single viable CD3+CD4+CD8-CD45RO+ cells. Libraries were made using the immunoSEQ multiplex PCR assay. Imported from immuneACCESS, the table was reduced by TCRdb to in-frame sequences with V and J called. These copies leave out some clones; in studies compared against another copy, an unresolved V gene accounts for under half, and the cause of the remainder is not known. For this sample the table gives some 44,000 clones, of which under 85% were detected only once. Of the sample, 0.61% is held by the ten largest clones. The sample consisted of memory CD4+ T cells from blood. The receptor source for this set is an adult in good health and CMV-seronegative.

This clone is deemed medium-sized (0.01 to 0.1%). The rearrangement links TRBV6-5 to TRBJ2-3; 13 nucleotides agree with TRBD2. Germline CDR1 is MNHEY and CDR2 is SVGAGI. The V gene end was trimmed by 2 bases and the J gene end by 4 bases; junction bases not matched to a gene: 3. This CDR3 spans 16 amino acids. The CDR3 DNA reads TGTGCCAGCAGTTACATCGGGACTAGCGGGGCAGATACGCAGTATTTT. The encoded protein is CASSYIGTSGADTQYF.

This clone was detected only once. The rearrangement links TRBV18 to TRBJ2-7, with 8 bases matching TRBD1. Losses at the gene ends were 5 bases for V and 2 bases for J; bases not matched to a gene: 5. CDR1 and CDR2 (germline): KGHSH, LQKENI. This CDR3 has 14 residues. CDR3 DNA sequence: TGTGCCAGCTCAACCCGACAGGGGACCTACGAGCAGTACTTC. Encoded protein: CASSTRQGTYEQYF.

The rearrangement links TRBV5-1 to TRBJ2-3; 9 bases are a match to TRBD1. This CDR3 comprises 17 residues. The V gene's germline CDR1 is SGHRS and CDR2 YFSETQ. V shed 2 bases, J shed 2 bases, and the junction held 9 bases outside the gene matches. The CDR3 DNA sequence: TGCGCCAGCAGCTTACACGGGACAGGGCCTTACACAGATACGCAGTATTTT. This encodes CASSLHGTGPYTDTQYF. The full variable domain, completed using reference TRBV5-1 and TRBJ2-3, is KAGVTQTPRYLIKTRGQQVTLSCSPISGHRSVSWYQQTPGQGLQFLFEYFSETQRNKGNFPGRFSGRQFSNSRSEMNVSTLELGDSALYLCASSLHGTGPYTDTQYFGPGTRLTVL.

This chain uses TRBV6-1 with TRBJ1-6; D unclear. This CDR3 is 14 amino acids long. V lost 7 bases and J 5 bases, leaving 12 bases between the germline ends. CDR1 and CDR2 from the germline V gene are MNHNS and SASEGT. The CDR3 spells CASIRAFDNSPLHF. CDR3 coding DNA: TGTGCCAGCATTAGGGCTTTTGATAATTCACCCCTCCACTTT.

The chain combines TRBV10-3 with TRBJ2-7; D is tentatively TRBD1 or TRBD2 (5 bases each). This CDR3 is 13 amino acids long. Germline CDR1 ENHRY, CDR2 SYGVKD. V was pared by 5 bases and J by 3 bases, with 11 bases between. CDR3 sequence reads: CAISPGRSYEQYF. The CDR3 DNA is TGTGCCATCAGTCCGGGACGGAGCTACGAGCAGTACTTC.

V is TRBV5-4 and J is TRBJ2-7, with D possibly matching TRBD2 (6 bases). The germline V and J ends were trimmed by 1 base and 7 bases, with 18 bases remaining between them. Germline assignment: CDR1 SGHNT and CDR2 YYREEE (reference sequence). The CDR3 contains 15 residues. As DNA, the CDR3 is TGTGCCAGCAGCTTGCCTAGCGTAACTGGTTTGGAGCAGTACTTC. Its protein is CASSLPSVTGLEQYF.

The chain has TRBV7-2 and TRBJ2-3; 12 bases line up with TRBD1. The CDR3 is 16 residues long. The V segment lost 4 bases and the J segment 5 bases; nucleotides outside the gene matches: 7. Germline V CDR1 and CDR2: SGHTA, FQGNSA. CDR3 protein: CASSYRDRGPGDTQYF. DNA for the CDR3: TGTGCCAGCAGCTACCGGGACAGGGGGCCAGGAGATACGCAGTATTTT.

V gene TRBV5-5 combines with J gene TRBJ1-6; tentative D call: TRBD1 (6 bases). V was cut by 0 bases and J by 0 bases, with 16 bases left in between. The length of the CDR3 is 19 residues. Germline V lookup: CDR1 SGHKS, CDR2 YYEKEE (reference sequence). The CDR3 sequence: CASSLVGTGFSSYNSPLHF. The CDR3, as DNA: TGTGCCAGCAGCTTGGTGGGTACAGGGTTCAGCTCCTATAATTCACCCCTCCACTTT.

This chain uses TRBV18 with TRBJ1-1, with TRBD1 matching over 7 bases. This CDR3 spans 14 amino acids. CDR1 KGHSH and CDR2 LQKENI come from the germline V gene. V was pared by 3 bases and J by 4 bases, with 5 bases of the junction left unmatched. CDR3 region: CASSPKTGSTEAFF. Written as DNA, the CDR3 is TGTGCCAGCTCACCGAAGACAGGGAGCACTGAAGCTTTCTTT.

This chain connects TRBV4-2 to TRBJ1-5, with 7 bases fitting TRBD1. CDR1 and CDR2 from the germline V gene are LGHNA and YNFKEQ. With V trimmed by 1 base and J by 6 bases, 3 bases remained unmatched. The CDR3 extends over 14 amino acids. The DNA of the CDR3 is TGTGCCAGCAGCCAAGCGACAGGGAGTCAGCCCCAGCATTTT. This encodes CASSQATGSQPQHF.

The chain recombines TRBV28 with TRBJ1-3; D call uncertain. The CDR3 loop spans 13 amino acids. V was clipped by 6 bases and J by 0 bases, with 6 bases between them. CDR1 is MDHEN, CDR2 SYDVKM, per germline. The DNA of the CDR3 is TGTGCCAGCAGGGGTTCCTCTGGAAACACCATATATTTT. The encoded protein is CASRGSSGNTIYF.

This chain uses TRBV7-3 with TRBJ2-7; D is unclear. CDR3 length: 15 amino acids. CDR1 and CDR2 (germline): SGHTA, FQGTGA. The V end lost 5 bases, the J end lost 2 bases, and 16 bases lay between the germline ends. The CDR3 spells CASSPQPAPTYEQYF. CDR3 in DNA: TGTGCCAGCAGCCCCCAGCCCGCCCCGACCTACGAGCAGTACTTC.

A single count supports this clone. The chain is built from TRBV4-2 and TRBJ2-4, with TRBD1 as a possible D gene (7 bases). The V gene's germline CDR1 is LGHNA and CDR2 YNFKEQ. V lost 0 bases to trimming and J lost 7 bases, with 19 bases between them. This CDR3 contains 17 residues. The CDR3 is CASSQDPQGGVVNIQYF. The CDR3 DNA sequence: TGTGCCAGCAGCCAAGATCCTCAGGGGGGAGTTGTCAACATTCAGTACTTC.

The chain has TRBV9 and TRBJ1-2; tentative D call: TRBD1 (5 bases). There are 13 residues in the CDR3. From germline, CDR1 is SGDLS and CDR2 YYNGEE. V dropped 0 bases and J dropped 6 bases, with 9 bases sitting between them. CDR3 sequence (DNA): TGTGCCAGCAGCGTAGCGGGGGGGAATGGCTACACCTTC. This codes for CASSVAGGNGYTF.

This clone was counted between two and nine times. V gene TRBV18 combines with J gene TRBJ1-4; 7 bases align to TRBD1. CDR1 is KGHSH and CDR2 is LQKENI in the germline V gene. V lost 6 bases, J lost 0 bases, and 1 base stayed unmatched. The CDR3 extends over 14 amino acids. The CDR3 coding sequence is TGTGCCAGCTCGACAGGGACAACTAATGAAAAACTGTTTTTT. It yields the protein CASSTGTTNEKLFF. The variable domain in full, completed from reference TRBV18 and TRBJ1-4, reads NAGVMQNPRHLVRRRGQEARLRCSPMKGHSHVYWYRQLPEEGLKFMVYLQKENIIDESGMPKERFSAEFPKEGPSILRIQQVVRGDSAAYFCASSTGTTNEKLFFGSGTQLSVL.

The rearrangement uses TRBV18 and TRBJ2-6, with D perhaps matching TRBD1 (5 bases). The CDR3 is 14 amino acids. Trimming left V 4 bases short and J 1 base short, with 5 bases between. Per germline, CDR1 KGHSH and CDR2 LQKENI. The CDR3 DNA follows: TGTGCCAGCTCACAGGGGTCTGGGGCCAACGTCCTGACTTTC. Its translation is CASSQGSGANVLTF. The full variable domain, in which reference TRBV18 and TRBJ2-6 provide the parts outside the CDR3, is NAGVMQNPRHLVRRRGQEARLRCSPMKGHSHVYWYRQLPEEGLKFMVYLQKENIIDESGMPKERFSAEFPKEGPSILRIQQVVRGDSAAYFCASSQGSGANVLTFGAGSRLTVL.

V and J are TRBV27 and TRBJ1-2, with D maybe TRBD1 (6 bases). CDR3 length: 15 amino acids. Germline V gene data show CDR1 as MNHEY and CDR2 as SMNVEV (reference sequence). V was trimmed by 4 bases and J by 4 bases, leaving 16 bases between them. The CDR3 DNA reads TGTGCCAGCAGTTCCGGCAGGGGATCCTTCTATGGCTACACCTTC. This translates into CASSSGRGSFYGYTF.

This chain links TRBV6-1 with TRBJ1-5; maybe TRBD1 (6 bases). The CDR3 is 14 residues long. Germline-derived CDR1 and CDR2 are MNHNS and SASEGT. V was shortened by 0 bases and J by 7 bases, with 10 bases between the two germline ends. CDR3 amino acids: CASSEAQGWQPQHF. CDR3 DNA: TGTGCCAGCAGTGAAGCACAGGGCTGGCAGCCCCAGCATTTT.

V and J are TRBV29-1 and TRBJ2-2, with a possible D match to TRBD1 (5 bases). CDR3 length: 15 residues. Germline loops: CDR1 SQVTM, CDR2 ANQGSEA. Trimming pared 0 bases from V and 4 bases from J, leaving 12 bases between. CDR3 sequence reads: CSVEDATGPTGELFF. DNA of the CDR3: TGCAGCGTTGAAGATGCCACAGGACCCACCGGGGAGCTGTTTTTT.

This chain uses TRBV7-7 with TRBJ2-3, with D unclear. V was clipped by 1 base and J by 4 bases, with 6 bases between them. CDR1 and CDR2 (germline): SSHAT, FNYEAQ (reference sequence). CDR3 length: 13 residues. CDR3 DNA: TGTGCCAGCAGCTTAGATAAGGCAGATACGCAGTATTTT. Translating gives CASSLDKADTQYF.